Following are 11 T cell receptor beta chains from one sample sequenced in a study of T cells in Graves' hyperthyroidism and ophthalmopathy. Template material for amplifying TCR beta CDR3 regions consisted of RNA transcripts. The HTBI set primed first-round TCR CDR3 RT-PCR. TCRdb ran MiXCR on the multiplex PCR reads and lists one entry per CDR3 protein. The sample lists about 610,000 distinct CDR3 sequences; roughly 16% were seen once. Sequencing was done on a sample of blood. All receptors come from a woman between 35 and 50 years old with Graves' ophthalmopathy.

This clonotype was counted at least ten times. The chain has TRBV20-1 and TRBJ1-1; TRBD1 is a possible D gene (6 bases). Trimming removed 0 bases from V and 6 bases from J, with 11 bases in between. The germline V gene encodes CDR1 DFQATT and CDR2 SNEGSKA (reference sequence). The CDR3 covers 13 residues. The CDR3 nucleotides are TGCAGTGCTAGAGATGGACAGACATCTGAAGCTTTCTTT. This codes for CSARDGQTSEAFF.

This clonotype was detected ten times or more. The rearrangement joins TRBV6-1 to TRBJ2-1; tentative D call: TRBD2 (6 bases). This CDR3 region has 18 residues. The germline V gene has CDR1 MNHNS and CDR2 SASEGT. Trimming shortened V by 1 base and J by 2 bases, and 18 bases separated the two germline ends. The CDR3 DNA reads TGTGCCAGCAGTGAAGTGGGCCCCGGGACTGCCCCCTACAATGAGCAGTTCTTC. It encodes CASSEVGPGTAPYNEQFF.

With regard to this clonotype: A read error may be the cause here, since a much bigger clone is one base away. The V call is TRBV6-6, the J call TRBJ1-5, with a tentative D call TRBD1 (5 bases). Germline V CDR1 and CDR2: MNHNY, SVGAGI (reference sequence). The CDR3 runs 17 residues. In DNA form, the CDR3 reads TGTGCCAGCAGTTACTCATGGGGGGGGAATAGCAATCAGTCCCAGCATTTT. Encoded protein: CASSYSWGGNSNQSQHF.

This clonotype was counted many times. The J gene is TRBJ1-5, the V gene TRBV7-2; D ambiguous. CDR3 size: 13 residues. Trimming cost V 5 bases and J 6 bases, with 11 bases left between them. Germline V gene sequence: CDR1 SGHTA, CDR2 FQGNSA. This chain's CDR3 is CASSVQEGQPQHF. CDR3 DNA sequence: TGTGCCAGCAGCGTCCAGGAGGGTCAGCCCCAGCATTTT.

Many counts were recorded for this clonotype. The chain has TRBV28 and TRBJ2-6; D perhaps matches TRBD2 (5 bases). The V end was cut by 5 bases, the J end by 2 bases, with 19 bases between. This CDR3 has 18 residues. Germline CDR1 and CDR2: MDHEN and SYDVKM. The CDR3 loop reads CASSRSADESTGANVLTF. The DNA for the CDR3 is TGTGCCAGCAGTCGGTCAGCGGATGAATCTACTGGGGCCAACGTCCTGACTTTC.

This clonotype was seen only a few times. The rearrangement links TRBV9 to TRBJ2-1; D is unresolved. The germline V and J ends were trimmed by 0 bases and 1 base, with 8 bases remaining between them. This CDR3 comprises 15 residues. The germline V gene has CDR1 SGDLS and CDR2 YYNGEE. Written as DNA, the CDR3 is TGTGCCAGCAGCGTAGAAGGACGGTCCTACAATGAGCAGTTCTTC. Translating gives CASSVEGRSYNEQFF.

This clonotype has at least ten counts. The V and J genes are TRBV7-8 and TRBJ2-1; D is possibly TRBD1 or TRBD2 (6 bases each). In germline, CDR1 is SGHVS, CDR2 FQNEAQ. With 6 bases removed from V and 3 bases from J, the gap between germline ends came to 15 bases. The CDR3 consists of 15 residues. As DNA, the CDR3 is TGTGCCAGCAGGGGGGCGGCTAGCGTCTACAATGAGCAGTTCTTC. Translating gives CASRGAASVYNEQFF.

The V gene is TRBV7-2, the J gene TRBJ2-2, with 7 bases aligning to TRBD2. Trimming cost V 4 bases and J 1 base; bases outside gene matches: 9. CDR3 length equals 17 residues. Per the germline V gene, CDR1 is SGHTA and CDR2 is FQGNSA. This CDR3 is CASSSPPGGRNTGELFF. The DNA of the CDR3 is TGTGCCAGCAGCTCTCCCCCTGGCGGGAGGAACACCGGGGAGCTGTTTTTT.

V gene TRBV5-4 combines with J gene TRBJ2-3, with 10 bases matching TRBD2. Trimming at V came to 3 bases and at J to 2 bases, leaving 6 bases not matched to a gene. In germline, CDR1 is SGHNT, CDR2 YYREEE (reference sequence). This CDR3 is 16 amino acids long. For the CDR3, the DNA is TGTGCCAGCAGCTCGATAGCGGGAGGTCTCACAGATACGCAGTATTTT. Translating it yields CASSSIAGGLTDTQYF.

The chain employs TRBV7-2 and TRBJ1-1; 7 bases fit TRBD1. The CDR3 runs to 17 residues. Looked up from germline, CDR1 is SGHTA and CDR2 is FQGNSA. Trimming removed 5 bases from V and 0 bases from J; junction bases left unmatched: 12. The CDR3 coding sequence is TGTGCCAGCAGCGATAGCTACAGGGGACGCATGAACACTGAAGCTTTCTTT. This encodes CASSDSYRGRMNTEAFF.

This clonotype was seen a few times. The J gene is TRBJ1-4, the V gene TRBV7-2; maybe TRBD1 (5 bases). The V gene's germline CDR1 is SGHTA and CDR2 FQGNSA. The V and J ends lost 2 bases and 6 bases respectively, with 7 bases between them. There are 13 residues in the CDR3. The CDR3 loop reads CASSLSRDEKLFF. The CDR3 DNA sequence: TGTGCCAGCAGCTTATCCAGGGATGAAAAACTGTTTTTT.